What follows are 21 T cell receptor beta chains derived from one specimen sequenced in a study of T-cell reconstitution after alpha-beta-depleted transplantation in children. Using unique molecular identifiers, the investigators prepared the TCRbeta library. MiXCR, applied by TCRdb to the PCR reads, yields one record per CDR3 protein. The repertoire consists of 450,000 to 600,000 distinct CDR3 sequences, with over 9.5% occurring once and the leading ten covering approximately 2%. Source: PBMCs, taken before TCRalphabeta/CD19-depleted stem cell transplant. These TCRs come from a child between 2 and 9 years old with inherited bone marrow failure, due to receive a stem cell transplant.

This chain links TRBV20-1 with TRBJ2-1; 8 bases agree with TRBD2. The ends lost 1 base at V and 5 bases at J; junction bases unmatched: 10. Germline loops: CDR1 DFQATT, CDR2 SNEGSKA (reference sequence). The CDR3 loop spans 16 amino acids. The CDR3 DNA reads as TGCAGTGCTAGAGGTACTAGCGGAAGGTATAACAATGAGCAGTTCTTC. Protein: CSARGTSGRYNNEQFF.

This clonotype has ten or more counts. The chain employs TRBV19 and TRBJ1-5; D is unclear. V was trimmed by 3 bases and J by 5 bases, leaving 11 bases between them. The CDR3 extends over 14 amino acids. Per the germline V gene, CDR1 is LNHDA and CDR2 is SQIVND (reference sequence). The CDR3 DNA reads TGTGCCAGTAGTATTGAGGGCTCGGATCAGCCCCAGCATTTT. Its translation is CASSIEGSDQPQHF.

Ten or more counts support this clonotype. The chain has TRBV25-1 and TRBJ1-5; TRBD1 matches at 10 bases. The CDR3 loop spans 15 amino acids. Trimming at V came to 5 bases and at J to 6 bases, leaving 7 bases not matched to a gene. Germline V CDR1 and CDR2: MGHDK, SYGVNS. In DNA, the CDR3 is TGTGCCAGCAGTCCCCCAGGGGACAGGGGTCAGCCCCAGCATTTT. It encodes CASSPPGDRGQPQHF.

This clonotype was counted ten times or more. The chain couples TRBV4-3 to TRBJ2-7, with D perhaps TRBD1 or TRBD2 (5 bases each). The CDR3 runs to 17 residues. V lost 1 base, J lost 0 bases, and 16 bases lay in between. Germline V gives CDR1 LGHNA, CDR2 YSLEER. CDR3 coding DNA: TGCGCCAGCAGCCAAGGCGTGGTGGGGACCCTCTCCTACGAGCAGTACTTC. Protein sequence: CASSQGVVGTLSYEQYF.

This clonotype was counted many times. The J gene is TRBJ2-2, the V gene TRBV6-2 or TRBV6-3; the match to TRBD2 covers 9 bases. V lost 6 bases, J lost 3 bases, and 8 bases stayed unmatched. The CDR3 consists of 16 residues. Germline V gene sequence: CDR1 MNHEY, CDR2 SVGEGT. The DNA for the CDR3 is TGTGCCAGCAGGCGGCGGGAGGGCCACGACACCGGGGAGCTGTTTTTT. This sequence encodes CASRRREGHDTGELFF.

This clonotype was seen repeatedly, ten times or more. The V gene is TRBV4-3, the J gene TRBJ2-1, with 10 positions matching TRBD2. The CDR3 extends over 14 amino acids. J was trimmed by 10 bases and V by 6 bases; bases with no gene match: 9. Germline CDR1 and CDR2: LGHNA and YSLEER. CDR3: CASSPGTSDIEQFF. CDR3 DNA sequence: TGCGCCAGCAGTCCCGGGACTAGCGATATAGAGCAGTTCTTC.

The chain has TRBV30 and TRBJ2-6; no reliable D call. This CDR3 region has 16 residues. Per the germline V gene, CDR1 is GTSNPN and CDR2 is SVGIG (reference sequence). Trimming stripped 0 bases from V and 0 bases from J, with 9 bases between. CDR3 protein: CAWSVSPGSGANVLTF. DNA of the CDR3: TGTGCCTGGAGTGTATCACCAGGCTCTGGGGCCAACGTCCTGACTTTC.

The CDR3 protein is CASSQMGTFEKLFF. The CDR3 DNA is TGTGCCAGCAGCCAAATGGGGACCTTTGAAAAACTGTTTTTT. The gene calls are TRBV7-9 and TRBJ1-4; the D gene is possibly TRBD1 (5 bases). Per germline, CDR1 SEHNR and CDR2 FQNEAQ (reference sequence). Deletions cut 5 bases from V and 7 bases from J, with 14 bases between. The CDR3 length is 14 residues.

This clonotype has ten or more counts. The chain joins TRBV4-3 to TRBJ2-2; TRBD2 aligns across 7 bases. Germline assignment: CDR1 LGHNA and CDR2 YSLEER. This CDR3 region has 16 residues. J was trimmed by 2 bases and V by 4 bases; bases with no gene match: 7. CDR3 sequence reads: CASSPLAGPNTGELFF. DNA of the CDR3: TGCGCCAGCAGCCCGTTAGCGGGCCCCAACACCGGGGAGCTGTTTTTT.

Points on this clonotype: A much larger clonotype is one base distant, so this may be a read error. The CDR3 coding sequence is TGTGCCAGCAGTTTATGGCAGGGGAACTATGGCTGCACCTTC. It is translated as CASSLWQGNYGCTF. The genes are TRBV28 and TRBJ1-2; D is perhaps TRBD1 (6 bases). Germline loops: CDR1 MDHEN, CDR2 SYDVKM. The CDR3 totals 14 residues.

This clonotype was seen ten or more times. This chain connects TRBV6-2 or TRBV6-3 to TRBJ1-2; TRBD1 might be the D (5 bases). The CDR3 contains 12 residues. V lost 5 bases and J 5 bases, leaving 9 bases between the germline ends. Germline assignment: CDR1 MNHEY and CDR2 SVGEGT. CDR3 in DNA: TGTGCCAGCAGTCCTGACAGATATGGCTACACCTTC. Its protein is CASSPDRYGYTF.

This clonotype was detected ten times or more. The chain carries TRBV11-2 and TRBJ2-2, with D perhaps matching TRBD1 (6 bases). Germline values: CDR1 SGHAT, CDR2 FQNNGV. CDR3 length: 13 amino acids. V shed 7 bases and J shed 1 base, with 7 bases lying between them. CDR3 nucleotide sequence: TGTGCCAGCAAGGACAGGAACACCGGGGAGCTGTTTTTT. It is translated as CASKDRNTGELFF. The full variable domain, completed using reference TRBV11-2 and TRBJ2-2, is EAGVAQSPRYKIIEKRQSVAFWCNPISGHATLYWYQQILGQGPKLLIQFQNNGVVDDSQLPKDRFSAERLKGVDSTLKIQPAKLEDSAVYLCASKDRNTGELFFGEGSRLTVL.

This clonotype was recorded at least ten times. This chain joins TRBV18 and TRBJ2-1; 10 nucleotides line up with TRBD2. Germline lookup yields CDR1 KGHSH and CDR2 LQKENI. Trimming at V came to 1 base and at J to 5 bases, leaving 2 bases not matched to a gene. This CDR3 spans 15 amino acids. CDR3 loop: CASSPQGLANNEQFF. Here the CDR3 DNA reads TGTGCCAGCTCACCACAGGGACTAGCGAACAATGAGCAGTTCTTC.

The chain employs TRBV4-3 and TRBJ2-2, with TRBD2 identical over 13 bases. This CDR3 has 19 amino acids. Germline values: CDR1 LGHNA, CDR2 YSLEER. Unmatched junction bases numbered 8, after V lost 4 bases and J lost 0 bases. CDR3 nucleotides: TGCGCCAGCAGCCCGGGACTAGCGGGACCTATCGCGAACACCGGGGAGCTGTTTTTT. The encoded protein is CASSPGLAGPIANTGELFF.

This clonotype has just a few counts. The genes are TRBV29-1 and TRBJ2-7; 8 bases fit TRBD1. In germline, CDR1 is SQVTM, CDR2 ANQGSEA. The CDR3 length is 14 residues. Trimming took 3 bases from V and 6 from J; bases not matched to a gene: 10. CDR3 in amino acids: CSVEEWSGGGEQYF. CDR3 sequence (DNA): TGCAGCGTTGAGGAGTGGTCAGGGGGCGGCGAGCAGTACTTC.

This clonotype has a count of ten or more. This sequence joins TRBV12-3 or TRBV12-4 and TRBJ1-1; 7 bases are a match to TRBD1. J gave up 2 bases and V 6 bases, and 9 bases lay outside the gene matches. The CDR3 extends over 15 amino acids. The CDR3: CASSHARQGNTEAFF. The CDR3 DNA sequence: TGTGCCAGCAGCCATGCGAGACAGGGAAACACTGAAGCTTTCTTT.

This clonotype was picked up many times. The CDR3 nucleotides read TGTGCCAGCAGTTACTCTAGGACTATAGCCAAAAACATTCAGTACTTC. Its translation: CASSYSRTIAKNIQYF. J is TRBJ2-4 and V is TRBV6-2 or TRBV6-3, with TRBD2 as a possible D gene (6 bases). Looked up from germline, CDR1 is MNHEY and CDR2 is SVGEGT. V was cut by 0 bases and J by 0 bases, with 9 bases left in between. There are 16 residues in the CDR3.

As to this clonotype: A much larger clonotype is one base distant, so this may be a read error. This chain connects TRBV10-2 to TRBJ1-2; 7 bases align to TRBD1. CDR3 size: 13 residues. Germline V gives CDR1 WSHSY, CDR2 SAAADI. V was pared by 6 bases and J by 4 bases, with 5 bases of the junction left unmatched. CDR3: CASRDRLAYGYTF. The CDR3 bases are TGCGCCAGCAGGGACAGGCTAGCCTATGGCTACACCTTC.

Many counts were recorded for this clonotype. The chain links TRBV25-1 to TRBJ2-2; 8 bases match TRBD2. Germline V gene sequence: CDR1 MGHDK, CDR2 SYGVNS. The CDR3 is made up of 18 amino acids. V lost 1 base, J lost 0 bases, and 7 bases stayed unmatched. Written as DNA, the CDR3 is TGTGCCAGCAGTGAATTGAGTAGCGGGGAACCGAACACCGGGGAGCTGTTTTTT. Amino acid sequence: CASSELSSGEPNTGELFF.

J is TRBJ1-1 and V is TRBV4-3; 7 nucleotides line up with TRBD1. Germline-derived CDR1 and CDR2 are LGHNA and YSLEER. This CDR3 spans 13 amino acids. Unmatched junction bases numbered 7, after V lost 6 bases and J lost 6 bases. Here the CDR3 reads CASRGGLVAEAFF. CDR3 in DNA: TGCGCCAGCAGAGGGGGCCTTGTGGCTGAAGCTTTCTTT.

For this clonotype: With a much larger clone just one base away, this may be a read error. The gene calls are TRBV28 and TRBJ1-1, with TRBD1 as a possible D gene (5 bases). Germline CDR1 MDHEN, CDR2 SYDVKM. The CDR3 spans 13 residues. V lost 6 bases, J lost 8 bases, and 16 bases lay in between. As DNA, the CDR3 is TGTGCCAGCAGCCCTCGCCCTGAGGGGGAAGCTTTCTTT. Its protein product is CASSPRPEGEAFF.